The clone carrying this TCR beta chain was seen many times. Its antigen remains unidentified. Noted time point: technical triplicate 3. The sorted libraries started from 850,000 to 1,000,000 CD4+ or CD8+ T cells. These data are taken from a study of neurological immune-mediated disorders. A 10-nucleotide random UMI tagged transcripts in template-switch 5'RACE cDNA synthesis. From 15-18 subjects, every sequencing run obtained over 170 million TCR-beta sequences. TCRdb reanalysed the 5' RACE reads using MiXCR and keeps one entry per CDR3 protein. The repertoire has over 25,000 distinct CDR3 sequences, about 16% of them found once; the top ten carry around 4.9%. Notes on the study in general: There were no CDR3 amino acid sequences shared by expanded clones across subjects, a result suggesting private repertoires in all groups.

Germline trimming cut 4 bases from V and 4 bases from J; bases unmatched to any gene: 3. CDR3 length: 14 residues. The germline V gene encodes CDR1 DFQATT and CDR2 SNEGSKA (reference sequence). The chain links TRBV20-1 to TRBJ2-2; TRBD2 matches at 10 bases. The origin of this receptor is a female donor with HTLV-1-associated myelopathy (HAM/TSP). The sample was CD4+ T cells from blood. The CDR3 region has the DNA TGCAGTGCTAAAATAGCGGGGGGCACCGGGGAGCTGTTTTTT. Its protein is CSAKIAGGTGELFF.